Below are 15 T cell receptor beta chains sequenced from a single sample in a study of cytomegalovirus exposure and HLA in healthy donors (dated by TCRdb to the late 2010s). The protocol used for the library was the immunoSEQ multiplex PCR assay. The multiplex PCR relied on a mix of 60 forward primers for TCR Vbeta segments and 13 reverse primers for TCR Jbeta segments. TCRdb limited this immuneACCESS table to in-frame rearrangements with V and J called. A share of clones is missing; checked studies link under half to unresolved V genes, and the rest is unexplained. Counted in this sample were approximately 100,000 clones; roughly 75% of them appeared once. The ten largest clones capture approximately 1.5% of the sample. Sequences were obtained from PBMCs. The source of these receptors is a woman aged 40 to 50 in good health and CMV-seronegative.

The chain recombines TRBV7-9 with TRBJ2-7, with a weak D call TRBD1 (5 bases). CDR3 length: 13 amino acids. Trimming took 0 bases from V and 7 from J, leaving 10 bases between them. Germline V lookup: CDR1 SEHNR, CDR2 FQNEAQ (reference sequence). The CDR3 loop is CASSLAPGWEQYF. As DNA, the CDR3 is TGTGCCAGCAGCTTAGCGCCAGGGTGGGAGCAGTACTTC.

As concerns this clone: The junction shows a germline mismatch at one end, possibly a read error. The rearrangement uses TRBV7-9 and TRBJ2-7, with a weak D call TRBD2 (5 bases). CDR1 SEHNR and CDR2 FQNEAQ come from the germline V gene (reference sequence). The CDR3 is 15 amino acids. CDR3 amino acids: CSSSLGGLQSYEQYF. CDR3 nucleotide sequence: TGTTCCAGCAGCTTAGGTGGACTGCAGTCATACGAGCAGTACTTC.

This clone was recorded a few times. The J gene is TRBJ1-2, the V gene TRBV7-8, with 10 positions matching TRBD1. The J segment lost 7 bases and the V segment lost 1 base, leaving 9 bases of the junction unmatched. This CDR3 has 16 amino acids. Looked up from germline, CDR1 is SGHVS and CDR2 is FQNEAQ. The CDR3: CASSLGWTGGDGGYTF. CDR3 coding DNA: TGTGCCAGCAGCTTAGGGTGGACAGGGGGTGATGGTGGCTACACCTTC.

The chain carries TRBV18 and TRBJ1-1; maybe TRBD1 (6 bases). The V and J ends lost 3 bases and 8 bases respectively, with 16 bases between them. CDR1 is KGHSH and CDR2 is LQKENI in the germline V gene. CDR3 length: 14 amino acids. Here the CDR3 reads CASSPQLDSSEAFF. The CDR3, as DNA: TGTGCCAGCTCACCTCAATTGGACAGTTCGGAAGCTTTCTTT.

The chain links TRBV7-3 to TRBJ2-5, with 11 positions matching TRBD2. CDR3 length: 16 amino acids. V was clipped by 5 bases and J by 1 base; unmatched bases: 6. Germline-derived CDR1 and CDR2 are SGHTA and FQGTGA. Here the CDR3 DNA reads TGTGCCAGCAGCCCCAACGGACTAGCGGGCCAAGAGACCCAGTACTTC. Translating it yields CASSPNGLAGQETQYF.

The rearrangement joins TRBV29-1 to TRBJ2-7; no definite D call. Germline V lookup: CDR1 SQVTM, CDR2 ANQGSEA. V lost 5 bases and J lost 4, with 6 bases in between. The CDR3 totals 10 residues. The CDR3 region has the DNA TGCAGCGTTATGAGTTACGAGCAGTACTTC. Amino acids: CSVMSYEQYF.

The chain employs TRBV28 and TRBJ2-7; TRBD2 agrees at 11 bases. Germline lookup yields CDR1 MDHEN and CDR2 SYDVKM. The V and J ends lost 6 bases and 2 bases, in that order; junction bases with no gene match: 6. The CDR3 loop spans 15 amino acids. The CDR3 loop reads CASSFSGRATYEQYF. CDR3 coding DNA: TGTGCCAGCAGCTTTAGCGGGAGGGCAACCTACGAGCAGTACTTC. Full variable domain (outside the CDR3, taken from reference TRBV28 and TRBJ2-7): DVKVTQSSRYLVKRTGEKVFLECVQDMDHENMFWYRQDPGLGLRLIYFSYDVKMKEKGDIPEGYSVSREKKERFSLILESASTNQTSMYLCASSFSGRATYEQYFGPGTRLTVT.

This chain uses TRBV29-1 with TRBJ1-1; D ambiguous. The length of the CDR3 is 14 residues. In germline, CDR1 is SQVTM, CDR2 ANQGSEA. V was shortened by 4 bases and J by 0 bases, with 12 bases between the two germline ends. The CDR3 protein is CSVVQPVMNTEAFF. The DNA of the CDR3 is TGCAGCGTTGTGCAACCGGTCATGAACACTGAAGCTTTCTTT.

This clone was seen a handful of times. The CDR3 reads CASSLGDWPYEQYF. The CDR3 DNA reads TGCGCCAGCAGCTTGGGAGACTGGCCCTACGAGCAGTACTTC. The chain employs TRBV5-1 and TRBJ2-7; D call uncertain. V was pared by 0 bases and J by 2 bases, with 9 bases between. CDR3 length: 14 residues. Germline values: CDR1 SGHRS, CDR2 YFSETQ.

V is TRBV27 and J is TRBJ2-1; D may be TRBD1 (6 bases). CDR1 is MNHEY, CDR2 SMNVEV, per germline (reference sequence). The germline V and J ends were trimmed by 2 bases and 4 bases, with 9 bases remaining between them. CDR3 length: 14 amino acids. The CDR3 DNA sequence: TGTGCCAGCAGTTTAGATGGACAGTACAATGAGCAGTTCTTC. Translation gives CASSLDGQYNEQFF.

The rearrangement joins TRBV5-8 to TRBJ2-3; 8 positions agree with TRBD1. From germline, CDR1 is SGHTS and CDR2 YDEGEE. The CDR3 totals 15 residues. V was clipped by 4 bases and J by 2 bases; unmatched bases: 6. The CDR3 region is CASSAGQGFTDTQYF. The CDR3 region has the DNA TGTGCCAGCAGCGCTGGACAGGGATTCACAGATACGCAGTATTTT.

The chain carries TRBV30 and TRBJ1-6, with D perhaps TRBD1 (5 bases). Germline CDR1 is GTSNPN and CDR2 is SVGIG (reference sequence). The CDR3 has 14 amino acids. Trimming left V 1 base short and J 7 bases short, with 11 bases between. CDR3 residues: CAWSDWQGNSPLHF. The CDR3 DNA reads as TGTGCCTGGAGTGACTGGCAGGGCAATTCACCCCTCCACTTT.

The chain is built from TRBV19 and TRBJ2-2; weak D call: TRBD2 (7 bases). The ends were cut back, 3 bases at V and 2 bases at J, with 16 bases in the middle. CDR1 is LNHDA and CDR2 is SQIVND in the germline V gene (reference sequence). This CDR3 has 17 residues. CDR3 nucleotide sequence: TGTGCCAGTAGTATGTTCCGTGGGGGGGCTAACACCGGGGAGCTGTTTTTT. Its protein is CASSMFRGGANTGELFF.

V and J are TRBV13 and TRBJ2-7, with 7 bases matching TRBD2. The CDR3 is 15 amino acids. Germline CDR1 is PRHDT and CDR2 is FYEKMQ (reference sequence). J gave up 0 bases and V 5 bases, and 7 bases lay outside the gene matches. CDR3 loop: CASSDGLGSSYEQYF. The DNA for the CDR3 is TGTGCCAGCAGCGATGGACTAGGGAGCTCCTACGAGCAGTACTTC.

V usage is TRBV7-3 and J usage is TRBJ2-1, with TRBD2 matching 8 bases. The germline CDR1 and CDR2 sequences are SGHTA and FQGTGA. With 0 bases clipped from V and 7 bases from J, the junction kept 8 bases outside the gene matches. CDR3 length: 16 residues. CDR3 in DNA: TGTGCCAGCAGCTTAACACTGGCGGGAGGTAAGAATGAGCAGTTCTTC. Translating it yields CASSLTLAGGKNEQFF. The full variable domain, in which reference TRBV7-3 and TRBJ2-1 provide the parts outside the CDR3, is GAGVSQTPSNKVTEKGKYVELRCDPISGHTALYWYRQSLGQGPEFLIYFQGTGAADDSGLPNDRFFAVRPEGSVSTLKIQRTERGDSAVYLCASSLTLAGGKNEQFFGPGTRLTVL.